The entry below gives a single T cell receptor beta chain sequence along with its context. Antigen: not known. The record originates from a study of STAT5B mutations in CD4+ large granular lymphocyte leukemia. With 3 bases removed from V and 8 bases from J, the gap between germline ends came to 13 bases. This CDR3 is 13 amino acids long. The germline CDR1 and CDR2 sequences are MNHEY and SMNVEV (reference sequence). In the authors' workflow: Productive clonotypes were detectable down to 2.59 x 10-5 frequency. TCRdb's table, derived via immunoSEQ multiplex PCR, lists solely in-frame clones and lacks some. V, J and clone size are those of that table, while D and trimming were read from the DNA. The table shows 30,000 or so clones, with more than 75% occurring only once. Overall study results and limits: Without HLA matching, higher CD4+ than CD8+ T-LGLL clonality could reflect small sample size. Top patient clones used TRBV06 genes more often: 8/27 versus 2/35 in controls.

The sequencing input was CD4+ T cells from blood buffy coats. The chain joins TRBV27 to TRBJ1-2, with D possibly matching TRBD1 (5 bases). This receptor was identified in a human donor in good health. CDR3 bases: TGTGCCAGCAGTTTCATGGGGAGGGACGGCTACACCTTC. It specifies CASSFMGRDGYTF.